A single sample is the source of the 22 T cell receptor beta chains below, sequenced in a study of blood T cells in healthy people across ages. Primed by a sample-barcoded 5' primer and a J-beta primer mix, a second PCR proceeded for about 7 to 12 cycles. TCRdb re-analysed the 5' RACE reads in MiXCR, keeping a single row per CDR3 protein. The repertoire holds about a million distinct CDR3 sequences, with around 54% as singletons. Sequencing was performed on blood. The receptors were sampled from a woman in her sixties in good health.

There are a few counts of this clonotype. V gene TRBV20-1 combines with J gene TRBJ2-5, with TRBD1 identical over 11 bases. Germline loops: CDR1 DFQATT, CDR2 SNEGSKA (reference sequence). The CDR3 is made up of 17 amino acids. J gave up 11 bases and V 0 bases, and 17 bases lay outside the gene matches. CDR3 sequence reads: CSARDFLSDRGLGEQYF. CDR3 DNA sequence: TGCAGTGCTAGAGATTTCTTATCGGACAGGGGGCTTGGGGAGCAGTACTTC.

This clonotype has just a few counts. The chain combines TRBV4-1 with TRBJ2-7; D may be TRBD1 (6 bases). The CDR3 covers 15 residues. V was shortened by 3 bases and J by 1 base, with 13 bases between the two germline ends. Germline values: CDR1 MGHRA, CDR2 YSYEKL. CDR3: CASSHPNQGSYEQYF. The CDR3, as DNA: TGCGCCAGCAGCCATCCTAATCAGGGGTCCTACGAGCAGTACTTC.

This clonotype was counted only a few times. This sequence joins TRBV27 and TRBJ2-3; TRBD2 matches 13 bases. Trimming cost V 6 bases and J 4 bases; bases outside gene matches: 10. This CDR3 is built from 17 residues. The germline V gene encodes CDR1 MNHEY and CDR2 SMNVEV (reference sequence). The CDR3 spells CASSTLTSGRAADTQYF. The DNA for the CDR3 is TGTGCCAGCAGCACCCTTACTAGCGGGAGGGCGGCAGATACGCAGTATTTT.

This clonotype was observed a handful of times. The chain employs TRBV12-3 or TRBV12-4 and TRBJ1-1; possible D gene TRBD1, 5 bases. Deletions cut 5 bases from V and 2 bases from J, with 9 bases between. The CDR3 covers 13 residues. The CDR3 DNA sequence: TGTGCCAGCAGTAGGGACGAAAACACTGAAGCTTTCTTT. It specifies CASSRDENTEAFF.

The CDR3 region has the DNA TGCGCCAGCTCTTTATCCGGGACTAGCGCCTCCTACGAGCAGTACTTC. Amino acids: CASSLSGTSASYEQYF. The gene calls are TRBV4-3 and TRBJ2-7; 10 nucleotides line up with TRBD2. CDR1 and CDR2 (germline): LGHNA, YSLEER. V was pared by 8 bases and J by 0 bases, with 10 bases of the junction left unmatched. This CDR3 region has 16 residues.

The CDR3 region has the DNA TGTGCCAGCAGTGAGCGGGACCGCGGGCTCAGGTTTTTT. This encodes CASSERDRGLRFF. The J gene is TRBJ1-4, the V gene TRBV2, with D perhaps TRBD1 (5 bases). CDR3 length equals 13 residues. Germline CDR1 reads SNHLY; CDR2 reads FYNNEI. Trimming removed 3 bases from V and 16 bases from J, with 18 bases in between.

The table lists this clonotype with a few counts. This chain joins TRBV6-6 and TRBJ1-5; 8 positions agree with TRBD1. Germline V gene data show CDR1 as MNHNY and CDR2 as SVGAGI (reference sequence). Germline trimming cut 5 bases from V and 4 bases from J; bases unmatched to any gene: 7. The CDR3 extends over 15 amino acids. The CDR3 here is CASSTQGAANQPQHF. CDR3 coding DNA: TGTGCCAGCAGTACCCAGGGGGCCGCTAATCAGCCCCAGCATTTT.

This clonotype was picked up a small number of times. The chain recombines TRBV12-3 or TRBV12-4 with TRBJ2-1, with 8 bases fitting TRBD2. This CDR3 has 12 residues. The V gene end was trimmed by 4 bases and the J gene end by 9 bases; junction bases not matched to a gene: 2. The CDR3 DNA sequence: TGTGCCAGCAGTTCGGGAGGGCCTGAGCAGTTCTTC. This sequence encodes CASSSGGPEQFF.

The chain has TRBV18 and TRBJ2-1; 13 bases agree with TRBD2. This CDR3 has 16 residues. Trimming removed 2 bases from V and 9 bases from J; junction bases left unmatched: 7. The germline V gene has CDR1 KGHSH and CDR2 LQKENI. CDR3 in DNA: TGTGCCAGCTCACCAACGGGACTAGCGGGATCGGGTGAGCAGTTCTTC. Translated, it gives CASSPTGLAGSGEQFF.

This chain joins TRBV5-1 and TRBJ2-3; 8 bases agree with TRBD2. V lost 7 bases and J lost 2; bases outside the gene matches: 12. Germline loops: CDR1 SGHRS, CDR2 YFSETQ. This CDR3 is built from 16 residues. Here the CDR3 reads CASAIGSGSATDTQYF. CDR3 DNA: TGCGCCAGCGCCATCGGGAGCGGGAGTGCCACAGATACGCAGTATTTT.

There are a few counts of this clonotype. The V and J genes are TRBV4-1 and TRBJ2-3, with D unresolved. Germline CDR1 and CDR2: MGHRA and YSYEKL. This CDR3 comprises 14 residues. Deletions cut 1 base from V and 8 bases from J, with 13 bases between. CDR3 in amino acids: CASSQVGYQTTQYF. CDR3 sequence (DNA): TGCGCCAGCAGCCAAGTGGGCTACCAGACTACGCAGTATTTT.

V and J are TRBV7-2 and TRBJ1-1; TRBD1 is a possible D gene (6 bases). Germline CDR1 SGHTA, CDR2 FQGNSA. The V end was cut by 5 bases, the J end by 1 base, with 14 bases between. The CDR3 loop spans 15 amino acids. CDR3 coding DNA: TGTGCCAGCAGCACCCTCAGGGGAGGGAACACTGAAGCTTTCTTT. It codes for CASSTLRGGNTEAFF.

This chain connects TRBV6-5 to TRBJ2-7; no reliable D call. The length of the CDR3 is 14 residues. Between the trimmed V and J ends, which lost 0 bases and 1 base, there was a span of 7 bases. The germline V gene encodes CDR1 MNHEY and CDR2 SVGAGI. This chain's CDR3 is CASSYSADSYEQYF. The CDR3 DNA sequence: TGTGCCAGCAGTTACTCGGCAGATTCCTACGAGCAGTACTTC.

As regards this clonotype: Being one base from a much bigger clone, this may be a read error. The chain uses TRBV7-9 and TRBJ2-1; D may correspond to TRBD1 or TRBD2 (5 bases each). This CDR3 contains 19 residues. V shed 1 base and J shed 7 bases, with 26 bases lying between them. In germline, CDR1 is SEHNR, CDR2 FQNEAQ (reference sequence). The DNA for the CDR3 is TGTGCCAGCAGCTTAGGGGGGTTAGTGGGAGCCAAGAACTCAAATGAGCAGTTCTTC. Translated, it gives CASSLGGLVGAKNSNEQFF.

This clonotype has a handful of counts. The V gene is TRBV3-1, the J gene TRBJ1-5; tentative D call: TRBD1 (5 bases). Germline CDR1 LGHDT, CDR2 YNNKEL (reference sequence). There are 13 residues in the CDR3. V was pared by 2 bases and J by 4 bases, with 6 bases between. The CDR3, as DNA: TGTGCCAGCAGCCAACAGGGAAATCAGCCCCAGCATTTT. Protein: CASSQQGNQPQHF.

Turning to this clonotype: Germline is not matched at one junction end, which may reflect a read error. The rearrangement joins TRBV7-9 to TRBJ2-4; D remains ambiguous. Germline CDR1 and CDR2: SEHNR and FQNEAQ (reference sequence). The CDR3 runs to 16 residues. This CDR3 is CASSLAQGGLSYEQHF. DNA of the CDR3: TGTGCCAGCAGCTTAGCGCAAGGCGGCCTAAGCTACGAGCAGCACTTC.

CDR3 nucleotides: TGCGCCAGCAGCCAATTAACAGGGGTTGAGCAGTTCTTC. Translation gives CASSQLTGVEQFF. The chain carries TRBV4-1 and TRBJ2-1; 7 nucleotides match TRBD1. J gave up 9 bases and V 2 bases, and 4 bases lay outside the gene matches. Germline-derived CDR1 and CDR2 are MGHRA and YSYEKL. The CDR3 is made up of 13 amino acids.

The chain recombines TRBV27 with TRBJ2-7; TRBD2 agrees at 9 bases. The CDR3 contains 15 residues. The germline V gene encodes CDR1 MNHEY and CDR2 SMNVEV (reference sequence). V trimming: 5 bases; J trimming: 5 bases; junction bases outside the gene matches: 10. CDR3 coding DNA: TGTGCCAGCAGTCCCCTAGCGGGATTGAGCGACGAGCAGTACTTC. Translating gives CASSPLAGLSDEQYF.

The chain has TRBV20-1 and TRBJ2-5, with 8 bases identical to TRBD1. The DNA end is a closer match to TRBJ2-7, so the J assignment may be wrong. The CDR3 runs to 14 residues. Germline-derived CDR1 and CDR2 are DFQATT and SNEGSKA (reference sequence). The CDR3 DNA follows: TGCAGTGCTACCGGGGCAGGGGGCGGCTACGAGCAGTACTTC. Its translation is CSATGAGGGYEQYF.

The gene calls are TRBV11-3 and TRBJ2-1, with D uncertain. Trimming took 5 bases from V and 3 from J, leaving 8 bases between them. CDR1 and CDR2 (germline): SGHNT, YENEEA. The CDR3 loop spans 13 amino acids. CDR3 amino acids: CASSVSIYNEQFF. CDR3 in DNA: TGTGCCAGCAGCGTGTCCATCTACAATGAGCAGTTCTTC.

V is TRBV6-6 and J is TRBJ1-5, with D maybe TRBD1 (5 bases). The CDR3 totals 13 residues. Trimming left V 7 bases short and J 7 bases short, with 14 bases between. Germline assignment: CDR1 MNHNY and CDR2 SVGAGI (reference sequence). The CDR3 DNA is TGTGCCAGCACCCAGACTGGGGGGCAGCCCCAGCATTTT. This sequence encodes CASTQTGGQPQHF.

The chain links TRBV7-2 to TRBJ2-7; 12 nucleotides align to TRBD2. Germline values: CDR1 SGHTA, CDR2 FQGNSA. This CDR3 is 15 amino acids long. After removal of 1 base from V and 7 bases from J, the junction contained 5 bases not matched to a gene. In DNA form, the CDR3 reads TGTGCCAGCAGCTTAGGTTTGGGACTAGCGGGTGAGCAGTACTTC. As protein: CASSLGLGLAGEQYF.